The 8 T cell receptor beta chains in this list originate from one sample, sequenced in a study of blood T cell repertoires in COVID-19. The table came from immunoSEQ multiplex PCR; TCRdb's copy has only in-frame clones and leaves some out. The data hold 180,000 or so clones, with approximately 88% observed a single time. Sequenced: PBMCs or T cells enriched from blood (not recorded which). These receptors were obtained from a woman aged 55-70 years who had recovered from COVID-19.

V and J are TRBV4-1 and TRBJ2-6; tentatively, D is TRBD1 (6 bases). The CDR3 loop spans 19 amino acids. Deletions cut 2 bases from V and 0 bases from J, with 17 bases between. Germline assignment: CDR1 MGHRA and CDR2 YSYEKL. The CDR3 here is CASSQLSYRVFSGANVLTF. The CDR3, as DNA: TGCGCCAGCAGCCAATTATCATACAGGGTATTCTCTGGGGCCAACGTCCTGACTTTC.

This chain uses TRBV5-4 with TRBJ2-3; a possible D gene is TRBD2 (7 bases). V was shortened by 2 bases and J by 4 bases, with 17 bases between the two germline ends. Germline V gives CDR1 SGHNT, CDR2 YYREEE (reference sequence). This CDR3 has 16 residues. The CDR3 region has the DNA TGTGCCAGCAGCTTTTTCCCGGGGGGCCAGTCAGATACGCAGTATTTT. Residues: CASSFFPGGQSDTQYF.

The chain links TRBV4-1 to TRBJ1-5; D gene uncertain. V dropped 0 bases and J dropped 0 bases, with 6 bases sitting between them. The CDR3 extends over 15 amino acids. The germline CDR1 and CDR2 sequences are MGHRA and YSYEKL. CDR3 bases: TGCGCCAGCAGCCAAGATGAGTATAGCAATCAGCCCCAGCATTTT. Its protein is CASSQDEYSNQPQHF.

In this sample, this clone turned up a few times. The chain links TRBV28 to TRBJ1-5; D is unclear. This CDR3 has 16 residues. V was pared by 8 bases and J by 3 bases, with 20 bases between. Germline lookup yields CDR1 MDHEN and CDR2 SYDVKM. CDR3 in DNA: TGTGCCAGCCCTCCCGGGGTGGGAGGCCCCAATCAGCCCCAGCATTTT. This translates into CASPPGVGGPNQPQHF.

The chain uses TRBV3-1 (or the pseudogene TRBV3-2) and TRBJ1-1, with D unclear. The CDR3 has 15 residues. The germline CDR1 and CDR2 sequences are LGHDT and YNNKEL (reference sequence). Between the trimmed V and J ends, which lost 0 bases and 4 bases, there was a span of 12 bases. The CDR3 DNA reads as TGTGCCAGCAGCCAAGACCCACTGACGGGCACTGAAGCTTTCTTT. Protein product: CASSQDPLTGTEAFF.

The chain carries TRBV6-4 and TRBJ2-1; 12 nucleotides agree with TRBD2. Trimming took 3 bases from V and 7 from J; bases not matched to a gene: 1. The CDR3 has 14 amino acids. CDR1 is MRHNA and CDR2 is SNTAGT in the germline V gene. CDR3 nucleotides: TGTGCCAGCAGTGAAACTAGCGGGAGGAATGAGCAGTTCTTC. Translation: CASSETSGRNEQFF.

The V call is TRBV15, the J call TRBJ1-2, with D tentatively TRBD1 (6 bases). V lost 3 bases and J lost 2, with 10 bases in between. In germline, CDR1 is LNHNV, CDR2 YYDKDF (reference sequence). There are 14 residues in the CDR3. As DNA, the CDR3 is TGTGCCACCAGCAGTGGTGGACAGAACTATGGCTACACCTTC. Its protein is CATSSGGQNYGYTF.

This clone occurred once. The chain links TRBV12-5 to TRBJ1-5; D is undetermined. Trimming left V 0 bases short and J 4 bases short, with 4 bases between. There are 13 residues in the CDR3. Germline loops: CDR1 LGHNT, CDR2 FRNRAP. CDR3 protein: CASGLVLNQPQHF. CDR3 DNA sequence: TGTGCTAGTGGTTTGGTCCTTAATCAGCCCCAGCATTTT.